These 32 T cell receptor beta chains came from one sample sequenced in a study of T-cell memory formation after mild COVID-19. TCRdb ran MiXCR on the 5' RACE reads and lists one entry per CDR3 protein. Altogether hundreds of thousands of distinct CDR3 sequences are present, around a quarter being singletons, with the ten largest covering about an eighth. The sample was PBMCs or a T cell subset sorted from them (not recorded which). These receptors originate from an adult woman who had mild COVID-19 (a few samples of this study predate the infection). Cell type and time point are not known.

In this sample, this clonotype turned up a few times. V gene TRBV3-1 combines with J gene TRBJ2-1; D call uncertain. Trimming cost V 0 bases and J 2 bases, with 8 bases left between them. This CDR3 contains 15 residues. Germline V gene sequence: CDR1 LGHDT, CDR2 YNNKEL (reference sequence). The CDR3: CASSQDLGPYNEQFF. CDR3 DNA sequence: TGTGCCAGCAGCCAAGATTTGGGTCCCTACAATGAGCAGTTCTTC.

This clonotype appeared many times. The genes are TRBV29-1 and TRBJ2-7, with TRBD1 matching over 8 bases. Germline loops: CDR1 SQVTM, CDR2 ANQGSEA. The CDR3 consists of 14 residues. With V trimmed by 4 bases and J by 1 base, 6 bases remained unmatched. The CDR3 sequence: CSVVPGGSSYEQYF. The CDR3 DNA sequence: TGCAGCGTTGTGCCAGGGGGCAGTTCCTACGAGCAGTACTTC.

This clonotype was counted only a few times. The CDR3 protein is CASSPAGGQGTNEQYF. The CDR3 bases are TGTGCCAGCAGCCCCGCCGGGGGACAGGGTACTAACGAGCAGTACTTC. This rearrangement joins TRBV7-9 to TRBJ2-7; the match to TRBD1 covers 9 bases. J lost 5 bases, V lost 5 bases, and 13 bases had no gene match. The CDR3 sequence is 16 residues long. Per germline, CDR1 SEHNR and CDR2 FQNEAQ (reference sequence).

The chain joins TRBV12-1 to TRBJ2-1; TRBD2 is taken as the D call from the table, unchecked against the DNA. TRBV12-1 is a listed pseudogene. CDR3 length: 16 residues. In nucleotides, the CDR3 is TGTGCCAGCAGCGCCCGACTGCTTGGGAGGGACAATGAGCAGTTCTTC. It encodes CASSARLLGRDNEQFF.

The chain combines TRBV6-1 with TRBJ2-1, with 9 bases aligning to TRBD1. This CDR3 has 16 amino acids. Trimming at V came to 2 bases and at J to 6 bases, leaving 8 bases not matched to a gene. CDR1 and CDR2 (germline): MNHNS, SASEGT. The CDR3 loop reads CASSELGQGGGNEQFF. Here the CDR3 DNA reads TGTGCCAGCAGTGAACTGGGACAGGGTGGGGGCAATGAGCAGTTCTTC.

The rearrangement joins TRBV10-3 to TRBJ2-7; TRBD2 is a possible D gene (7 bases). This CDR3 comprises 14 residues. Germline V CDR1 and CDR2: ENHRY, SYGVKD. Trimming removed 3 bases from V and 3 bases from J, with 12 bases in between. CDR3 protein: CAISDIGGLYEQYF. CDR3 bases: TGTGCCATCAGTGATATCGGGGGGCTCTACGAGCAGTACTTC.

This sequence joins TRBV29-1 and TRBJ1-2, with a tentative D call TRBD1 (5 bases). CDR1 and CDR2 from the germline V gene are SQVTM and ANQGSEA. CDR3 length equals 11 residues. The germline V and J ends were trimmed by 1 base and 9 bases, with 9 bases remaining between them. This CDR3 reads CSVEGRGRYTF. The CDR3 nucleotides read TGCAGCGTTGAAGGGCGGGGACGCTACACCTTC.

This clonotype was counted a few times. At one boundary the junction diverges from the germline segment, which might be a read error. The chain couples TRBV7-8 to TRBJ2-7, with 7 bases fitting TRBD2. The germline V gene encodes CDR1 SGHVS and CDR2 FQNEAQ. The CDR3 spans 14 residues. The CDR3 DNA is TGTGCCAGCAGCTTAGGGATAGGAGCCGGGGAGGGGAACTTC. Its translation: CASSLGIGAGEGNF.

There are a few counts of this clonotype. The chain has TRBV18 and TRBJ1-5; D unclear. The CDR3 has 13 residues. V was trimmed by 0 bases and J by 11 bases, leaving 11 bases between them. Germline CDR1 reads KGHSH; CDR2 reads LQKENI. CDR3 sequence (DNA): TGTGCCAGCTCACCACCGATGGGTAGTGCCCAGCATTTT. It yields the protein CASSPPMGSAQHF.

This clonotype was counted a single time. This chain joins TRBV7-2 and TRBJ2-7; possibly TRBD1 for D (6 bases). Germline lookup yields CDR1 SGHTA and CDR2 FQGNSA. Trimming pared 5 bases from V and 2 bases from J, leaving 13 bases between. The CDR3 consists of 14 residues. For the CDR3, the DNA is TGTGCCAGCAGCGAAGACAGGTTAACCTACGAGCAGTACTTC. This translates into CASSEDRLTYEQYF.

This clonotype has a handful of counts. The rearrangement links TRBV29-1 to TRBJ2-3; 12 bases are shared with TRBD2. The CDR3 runs to 18 residues. CDR1 is SQVTM and CDR2 is ANQGSEA in the germline V gene. Germline trimming cut 8 bases from V and 4 bases from J; bases unmatched to any gene: 19. Written as DNA, the CDR3 is TGCAGCACTATGGGTTTGGCTAGCGGGGGGGTAGGGTCAGATACGCAGTATTTT. It translates to CSTMGLASGGVGSDTQYF.

Only a few counts were recorded for this clonotype. A junction end diverges from the germline sequence, so it may reflect a read error. This chain joins TRBV20-1 and TRBJ2-3; 7 bases are a match to TRBD1. This CDR3 region has 16 residues. Germline lookup yields CDR1 DFQATT and CDR2 SNEGSKA (reference sequence). CDR3 sequence: CSARVRQGYRGDTQYF. In DNA form, the CDR3 reads TGCAGTGCCAGAGTCAGACAGGGTTATAGGGGAGATACGCAGTATTTT.

The genes are TRBV6-6 and TRBJ2-1; TRBD2 is a possible D gene (6 bases). CDR1 and CDR2 from the germline V gene are MNHNY and SVGAGI (reference sequence). Trimming shortened V by 8 bases and J by 6 bases, and 17 bases separated the two germline ends. The CDR3 sequence is 14 residues long. CDR3 loop: CASSRAGTGNEQFF. For the CDR3, the DNA is TGTGCCAGCTCGCGGGCGGGGACGGGCAATGAGCAGTTCTTC.

The rearrangement links TRBV5-1 to TRBJ1-6, with D possibly being TRBD1 (6 bases). V gave up 4 bases and J gave up 8 bases, with 22 bases separating them. The CDR3 spans 17 residues. CDR1 and CDR2 (germline): SGHRS, YFSETQ. The CDR3 is CASSPLATGRDDSPLHF. Here the CDR3 DNA reads TGCGCCAGCAGCCCCCTAGCTACAGGGCGGGACGATTCACCCCTCCACTTT.

The chain employs TRBV12-3 or TRBV12-4 and TRBJ1-2; D remains ambiguous. The length of the CDR3 is 14 residues. V was shortened by 5 bases and J by 7 bases, with 17 bases between the two germline ends. The CDR3 DNA reads as TGTGCCAGCAGTCCTAATCCCGGGATAACTGGCTACACCTTC. Its protein is CASSPNPGITGYTF.

This clonotype was observed a handful of times. The chain uses TRBV5-1 and TRBJ2-7; a possible D gene is TRBD1 (6 bases). CDR1 is SGHRS and CDR2 is YFSETQ in the germline V gene. This CDR3 comprises 14 residues. Trimming removed 4 bases from V and 6 bases from J, with 17 bases in between. The CDR3 here is CASSPSRGGLEQYF. DNA of the CDR3: TGCGCCAGCAGCCCCAGCAGGGGCGGTCTCGAGCAGTACTTC.

The rearrangement uses TRBV11-2 and TRBJ2-7; D unresolved. Germline assignment: CDR1 SGHAT and CDR2 FQNNGV. V lost 1 base and J 0 bases, leaving 10 bases between the germline ends. This CDR3 has 15 amino acids. The CDR3 region has the DNA TGTGCCAGCAGCTTAGGGATGGTGAGCTCCTACGAGCAGTACTTC. Protein product: CASSLGMVSSYEQYF. The full variable domain, completed using reference TRBV11-2 and TRBJ2-7, is EAGVAQSPRYKIIEKRQSVAFWCNPISGHATLYWYQQILGQGPKLLIQFQNNGVVDDSQLPKDRFSAERLKGVDSTLKIQPAKLEDSAVYLCASSLGMVSSYEQYFGPGTRLTVT.

This clonotype was seen more than once but under ten times. The chain combines TRBV4-1 with TRBJ2-3, with D uncertain. The CDR3 is 14 residues long. CDR1 and CDR2 from the germline V gene are MGHRA and YSYEKL. V dropped 2 bases and J dropped 1 base, with 7 bases sitting between them. This CDR3 reads CASSQFRGTDTQYF. In DNA form, the CDR3 reads TGCGCCAGCAGCCAATTTCGGGGCACAGATACGCAGTATTTT.

This rearrangement joins TRBV2 to TRBJ2-7; D is ambiguous. The germline V and J ends were trimmed by 3 bases and 6 bases, with 12 bases remaining between them. The CDR3 contains 13 residues. The germline V gene has CDR1 SNHLY and CDR2 FYNNEI. CDR3 in DNA: TGTGCCAGCAGTGAGGACCGTATGGGCGAGCAGTACTTC. It specifies CASSEDRMGEQYF. Combining the CDR3 with reference TRBV2 and TRBJ2-7 gives the whole variable domain EPEVTQTPSHQVTQMGQEVILRCVPISNHLYFYWYRQILGQKVEFLVSFYNNEISEKSEIFDDQFSVERPDGSNFTLKIRSTKLEDSAMYFCASSEDRMGEQYFGPGTRLTVT.

This clonotype appeared a few times. V usage is TRBV25-1 and J usage is TRBJ2-5, with D maybe TRBD2 (6 bases). The CDR3 length is 13 residues. CDR1 and CDR2 from the germline V gene are MGHDK and SYGVNS. V lost 1 base and J lost 5, with 8 bases in between. The CDR3 sequence is CASSEWGEETQYF. Written as DNA, the CDR3 is TGTGCCAGCAGTGAATGGGGGGAGGAGACCCAGTACTTC.

This chain uses TRBV3-1 with TRBJ2-5; tentative D call: TRBD2 (5 bases). Germline V gene sequence: CDR1 LGHDT, CDR2 YNNKEL (reference sequence). The CDR3 runs 16 residues. V gave up 2 bases and J gave up 3 bases, with 16 bases separating them. The chain's CDR3 is CASSQTAGRLKETQYF. The CDR3 region has the DNA TGTGCCAGCAGCCAAACCGCGGGCCGACTGAAAGAGACCCAGTACTTC.

In its sample, this clonotype was seen once. The J gene is TRBJ2-7, the V gene TRBV7-9; D possibly corresponds to TRBD2 (5 bases). Germline V gives CDR1 SEHNR, CDR2 FQNEAQ (reference sequence). The CDR3 is 14 amino acids. V dropped 4 bases and J dropped 4 bases, with 14 bases sitting between them. CDR3 coding DNA: TGTGCCAGCAGCTCCCCCCTAGCCACGTACGAGCAGTACTTC. Translating it yields CASSSPLATYEQYF. The full variable domain, in which reference TRBV7-9 and TRBJ2-7 provide the parts outside the CDR3, is DTGVSQNPRHKITKRGQNVTFRCDPISEHNRLYWYRQTLGQGPEFLTYFQNEAQLEKSRLLSDRFSAERPKGSFSTLEIQRTEQGDSAMYLCASSSPLATYEQYFGPGTRLTVT.

The genes are TRBV11-1 and TRBJ1-6; possible D gene TRBD1, 5 bases. Germline V gene sequence: CDR1 SGHAT, CDR2 FQDESV (reference sequence). Trimming cost V 4 bases and J 8 bases, with 15 bases left between them. This CDR3 has 15 amino acids. DNA for the CDR3: TGTGCCAGCAGCTCGACGGGGGAGGGGTATTCACCCCTCCACTTT. Protein product: CASSSTGEGYSPLHF.

The gene calls are TRBV10-3 and TRBJ2-3, with D unresolved. Germline lookup yields CDR1 ENHRY and CDR2 SYGVKD. The CDR3 has 13 amino acids. V gave up 6 bases and J gave up 6 bases, with 13 bases separating them. CDR3 nucleotide sequence: TGTGCCATCAGCGATTTGGGTGAGGATACGCAGTATTTT. Translating it yields CAISDLGEDTQYF.

This clonotype was recorded a few times. The chain couples TRBV5-1 to TRBJ2-2; D possibly corresponds to TRBD1 (6 bases). Trimming shortened V by 1 base and J by 6 bases, and 13 bases separated the two germline ends. Germline CDR1 reads SGHRS; CDR2 reads YFSETQ. The CDR3 is 15 residues long. In nucleotides, the CDR3 is TGCGCCAGCAGCTTGACAGGGACGCTCGCCGGGGAGCTGTTTTTT. Translation gives CASSLTGTLAGELFF.

CDR3 residues: CASSLGIRDSGETQYF. Written as DNA, the CDR3 is TGTGCCAGCAGCTTAGGGATCCGGGACTCCGGGGAGACCCAGTACTTC. The chain is built from TRBV7-2 and TRBJ2-5; D may be TRBD2 (6 bases). The CDR3 totals 16 residues. The germline gives CDR1 SGHTA, CDR2 FQGNSA. The ends were cut back, 1 base at V and 5 bases at J, with 17 bases in the middle.

This clonotype was seen more than once but under ten times. The chain is built from TRBV30 and TRBJ2-3; D possibly corresponds to TRBD1 (5 bases). The CDR3 has 14 amino acids. The V gene lost 4 bases and the J gene lost 3 bases, with 14 bases spanning the gap. Germline V gives CDR1 GTSNPN, CDR2 SVGIG (reference sequence). The CDR3, as DNA: TGTGCCTGGACGTGGGGCTTAGGGACAGATACGCAGTATTTT. Translating gives CAWTWGLGTDTQYF.

V is TRBV3-1 and J is TRBJ2-2, with 13 bases identical to TRBD2. The CDR3 runs 19 residues. Germline values: CDR1 LGHDT, CDR2 YNNKEL (reference sequence). Trimming at V came to 0 bases and at J to 0 bases, leaving 4 bases not matched to a gene. In DNA form, the CDR3 reads TGTGCCAGCAGCCAAGACGTGACTAGCGGGGGGACGAACACCGGGGAGCTGTTTTTT. It yields the protein CASSQDVTSGGTNTGELFF.

The sample holds a few counts of this clonotype. The genes are TRBV12-3 or TRBV12-4 and TRBJ2-2; a weak D match, TRBD2 (5 bases). CDR3 length: 16 residues. V was clipped by 7 bases and J by 0 bases, with 15 bases between them. Here the CDR3 reads CASKPRSGANTGELFF. CDR3 nucleotides: TGTGCCAGCAAACCTCGAAGCGGCGCGAACACCGGGGAGCTGTTTTTT.

The chain uses TRBV12-3 or TRBV12-4 and TRBJ1-5, with D perhaps TRBD1 (6 bases). CDR3 length: 18 amino acids. V was shortened by 5 bases and J by 0 bases, with 20 bases between the two germline ends. Written as DNA, the CDR3 is TGTGCCAGCAGTCCGACCAGGGGTTCGGTTGGTAGCAATCAGCCCCAGCATTTT. It is translated as CASSPTRGSVGSNQPQHF.

This rearrangement joins TRBV5-4 to TRBJ1-2; no clear D. The CDR3 covers 14 residues. V shed 2 bases and J shed 3 bases, with 11 bases lying between them. Looked up from germline, CDR1 is SGHNT and CDR2 is YYREEE (reference sequence). CDR3 loop: CASSFAGSDYGYTF. The CDR3 DNA follows: TGTGCCAGCAGCTTCGCGGGGTCGGACTATGGCTACACCTTC.

The rearrangement links TRBV6-5 to TRBJ2-3; 8 nucleotides align to TRBD2. Germline trimming cut 5 bases from V and 6 bases from J; bases unmatched to any gene: 4. In germline, CDR1 is MNHEY, CDR2 SVGAGI. The CDR3 sequence is 13 residues long. CDR3 residues: CASSRGGQDTQYF. CDR3 DNA: TGTGCCAGCAGTCGGGGGGGTCAGGATACGCAGTATTTT.